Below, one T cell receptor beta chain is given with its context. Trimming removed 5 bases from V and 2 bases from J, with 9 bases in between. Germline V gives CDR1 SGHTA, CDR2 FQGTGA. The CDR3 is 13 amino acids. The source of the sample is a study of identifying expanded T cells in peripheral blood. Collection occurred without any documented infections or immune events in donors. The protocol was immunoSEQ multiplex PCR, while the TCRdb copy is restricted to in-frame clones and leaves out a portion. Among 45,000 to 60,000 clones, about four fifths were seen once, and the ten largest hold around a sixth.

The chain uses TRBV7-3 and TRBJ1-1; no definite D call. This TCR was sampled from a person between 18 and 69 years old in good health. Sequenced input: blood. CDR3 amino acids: CASSPQFNTEAFF. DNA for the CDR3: TGTGCCAGCAGCCCCCAGTTCAACACTGAAGCTTTCTTT.